This T cell receptor (beta chain) was found in a study of blood T cell repertoires in COVID-19 (dated by TCRdb to about 2020). General notes on the study: Collaborator samples came from the United States, Italy and Spain and covered acute and convalescent phases of COVID-19. The prospective study material was composed of cDNA or gDNA derived from T cells, B-cell-depleted T cells, or PBMCs. Deeply sampled blood TCRbeta repertoires from subjects exposed to, actively infected with, or recovered from COVID-19 were included in the dataset. The repertoires were released in a freely available public database intended as a resource for research on the immune response to SARS-CoV-2. Samples came from the ongoing ImmuneRACE study (first 160 participants) plus 1,254 subjects from 6 global collaborators. A de-identified subject ID, COVID-19 status, age in years and sex were almost always included in the sample metadata. Where available, HLA class I and class II types were obtained from metadata supplied by the sample provider rather than from assay-based typing. Beyond this particular receptor, the publication reports: How much clinical and demographic metadata was included differed by source and by participant, and the metadata was provided uncurated.

The immunoSEQ Assay, a bias-controlled multiplex PCR, was used to amplify TCRbeta CDR3 regions from genomic DNA. In the source study's methods: Within the assay, amplification of reference gene primers was used to estimate how many nucleated cells each sample contained. To quantify the absolute abundance of each unique TCRbeta CDR3 rearrangement, sequence reads were collapsed and filtered. For each sample, productive Simpson clonality was calculated by taking the square root of Simpson's diversity index across productive rearrangements. Here the immuneACCESS table is served through TCRdb, limited to in-frame sequences with V and J called. Missing clones are a known gap in these copies; in checked studies unresolved V genes cover under half, and the rest lacks a known reason. That table gives V, J and clone size, and the DNA gave D and trimming. The sample table lists approximately 150,000 clones, almost 80% of them with a count of one. The ten largest clones represent over 7% of the sample.

The CDR3 has 13 amino acids, counting the end cysteine and phenylalanine. The only DNA kept is the CDR3, 39 bases in frame from the first base. CDR1 is given as MDHEN and CDR2 as SYDVKM, both from the germline V gene. V trim: 8 bases; J trim: 4 bases; unmatched bases: 3. On this clone itself: This clone's antigen is unknown. Base qualities are missing; no much larger clone stands one base away.

Whole blood was collected in K2EDTA tubes by collaborating institutions according to the institutions' own protocols. Collaborator samples were shipped for TCRbeta analysis as frozen whole blood, isolated PBMCs, or DNA extracted from either sample type. The sample taken for sequencing was peripheral blood. The clonotype was recovered from a man aged 50 to 59 with active or convalescent COVID-19. The V and J genes are TRBV28 and TRBJ2-2, with 8 bases aligning to TRBD1. CDR3 protein: CASEQGGTGELFF. The nucleotide sequence reads TGTGCCAGCGAACAGGGGGGCACCGGGGAGCTGTTTTTT.